One and the same sample provided the 20 T cell receptor beta chains below, sequenced in a study of T-cell memory formation after mild COVID-19. TCRdb ran MiXCR on the 5' RACE reads and lists one entry per CDR3 protein. The sample lists fewer than 350,000 distinct CDR3 sequences; around 15% were seen once. The sample taken for sequencing was PBMCs or a T cell subset sorted from them (not recorded which). These receptors were taken from a man aged 18 to 29 who had mild COVID-19 (a few samples of this study predate the infection). Cell type and time point are not known.

This clonotype was seen a few times. The chain recombines TRBV7-6 with TRBJ2-7; 7 bases are a match to TRBD1. V lost 2 bases, J lost 3 bases, and 7 bases stayed unmatched. The germline CDR1 and CDR2 sequences are SGHVS and FNYEAQ. The CDR3 loop spans 15 amino acids. CDR3 sequence reads: CASSLQTGQHYEQYF. The CDR3, as DNA: TGTGCCAGCAGCTTACAAACGGGACAGCACTACGAGCAGTACTTC.

This chain joins TRBV10-3 and TRBJ1-5; D gene uncertain. From germline, CDR1 is ENHRY and CDR2 SYGVKD. The CDR3 runs 13 residues. The ends were cut back, 0 bases at V and 5 bases at J, with 5 bases in the middle. The CDR3 region has the DNA TGTGCCATCAGTGAGTCGGAAGATCAGCCCCAGCATTTT. This gives the protein CAISESEDQPQHF.

This chain links TRBV6-5 with TRBJ1-1; 9 nucleotides agree with TRBD1. The CDR3 has 12 residues. CDR1 and CDR2 (germline): MNHEY, SVGAGI. Here the CDR3 DNA reads TGTGCTTCCGGACAGGGGTACACTGAAGCTTTCTTT. Translated: CASGQGYTEAFF.

This chain uses TRBV5-6 with TRBJ1-6; 7 nucleotides agree with TRBD1. V lost 4 bases and J lost 7; bases outside the gene matches: 8. The CDR3 contains 15 residues. Germline V lookup: CDR1 SGHDT, CDR2 YYEEEE. The CDR3 reads CASSRRTGWNSPLHF. DNA of the CDR3: TGTGCCAGCAGCCGGCGGACAGGCTGGAATTCACCCCTCCACTTT.

This clonotype was detected a few times. The chain is built from TRBV20-1 and TRBJ1-1; TRBD1 might be the D (5 bases). This CDR3 has 14 residues. The germline V gene encodes CDR1 DFQATT and CDR2 SNEGSKA (reference sequence). The germline V and J ends were trimmed by 5 bases and 2 bases, with 15 bases remaining between them. CDR3 loop: CSAPPLQGNTEAFF. Here the CDR3 DNA reads TGCAGTGCTCCCCCTCTTCAGGGCAACACTGAAGCTTTCTTT.

The sample holds a few counts of this clonotype. The rearrangement uses TRBV19 and TRBJ1-5, with D maybe TRBD1 (6 bases). V was pared by 4 bases and J by 1 base, with 11 bases between. The CDR3 has 15 residues. CDR1 is LNHDA, CDR2 SQIVND, per germline (reference sequence). The CDR3 here is CASSTTGLSNQPQHF. The CDR3 DNA is TGTGCCAGTAGTACCACAGGGTTAAGCAATCAGCCCCAGCATTTT.

The chain uses TRBV7-3 and TRBJ2-2, with 9 bases that match TRBD1. This CDR3 region has 15 residues. Germline CDR1 is SGHTA and CDR2 is FQGTGA. Losses at the gene ends were 2 bases for V and 7 bases for J; bases not matched to a gene: 5. CDR3: CASSLVQGANGELFF. CDR3 bases: TGTGCCAGCAGCTTAGTACAGGGGGCAAACGGGGAGCTGTTTTTT. Combining the CDR3 with reference TRBV7-3 and TRBJ2-2 gives the whole variable domain GAGVSQTPSNKVTEKGKYVELRCDPISGHTALYWYRQSLGQGPEFLIYFQGTGAADDSGLPNDRFFAVRPEGSVSTLKIQRTERGDSAVYLCASSLVQGANGELFFGEGSRLTVL.

The chain links TRBV6-6 to TRBJ1-3; 9 bases are a match to TRBD1. The CDR3 sequence is 15 residues long. The germline CDR1 and CDR2 sequences are MNHNY and SVGAGI (reference sequence). The trim removed 5 bases at V and 8 bases at J, leaving 10 bases unmatched. CDR3 sequence: CASSPLNRGQDTIYF. The DNA of the CDR3 is TGTGCCAGCAGTCCCCTTAACAGGGGGCAAGACACCATATATTTT.

This chain connects TRBV14 to TRBJ1-4, with D unresolved. Germline assignment: CDR1 SGHDN and CDR2 FVKESK. CDR3 length: 14 amino acids. Trimming shortened V by 3 bases and J by 8 bases, and 13 bases separated the two germline ends. The CDR3 bases are TGTGCCAGCAGCCAGGGGAACGGTTACGAAAAACTGTTTTTT. This gives the protein CASSQGNGYEKLFF.

This clonotype was seen at least ten times. The J gene is TRBJ2-3, the V gene TRBV7-9; D not resolved. The CDR3 sequence is 10 residues long. Germline CDR1 reads SEHNR; CDR2 reads FQNEAQ (reference sequence). V lost 1 base and J 7 bases, leaving 0 bases between the germline ends. The CDR3 reads CASSLDTQYF. In DNA form, the CDR3 reads TGTGCCAGCAGCTTAGATACGCAGTATTTT.

Many counts were recorded for this clonotype. The chain carries TRBV6-5 and TRBJ1-2; a weak D match, TRBD1 (5 bases). V was trimmed by 0 bases and J by 4 bases, leaving 12 bases between them. This CDR3 has 15 amino acids. Germline-derived CDR1 and CDR2 are MNHEY and SVGAGI. CDR3 DNA sequence: TGTGCCAGCAGTTACTCCGGGGCACGAGCCTATGGCTACACCTTC. It is translated as CASSYSGARAYGYTF.

As to this clonotype: A much larger clone sits a single nucleotide away, making a read error possible. This rearrangement joins TRBV28 to TRBJ2-2; possibly TRBD1 for D (5 bases). Germline loops: CDR1 MDHEN, CDR2 SYDVKM. Trimming pared 7 bases from V and 1 base from J, leaving 16 bases between. The CDR3 runs to 16 residues. As DNA, the CDR3 is TGTGCCAGCACAGGGCCGCCGTACGAGAACACCGGGGAGCTGTTTTTT. Its translation is CASTGPPYENTGELFF.

The V and J genes are TRBV9 and TRBJ2-1, with TRBD2 identical over 8 bases. The germline CDR1 and CDR2 sequences are SGDLS and YYNGEE. The ends lost 2 bases at V and 7 bases at J; junction bases unmatched: 11. The CDR3 has 16 residues. As DNA, the CDR3 is TGTGCCAGCAGCGTCCCGGATAGCGGGGCTCAGAATGAGCAGTTCTTC. It yields the protein CASSVPDSGAQNEQFF.

The table lists this clonotype with a few counts. This chain uses TRBV20-1 with TRBJ1-6, with 7 bases fitting TRBD1. With V trimmed by 7 bases and J by 8 bases, 11 bases remained unmatched. CDR1 is DFQATT, CDR2 SNEGSKA, per germline (reference sequence). CDR3 length: 14 amino acids. The CDR3 spells CSVMPGTVYSPLHF. The CDR3 nucleotides are TGCAGTGTGATGCCGGGGACAGTATATTCACCCCTCCACTTT.

In its sample, this clonotype was seen many times. At one end the junction does not follow the germline gene, possibly because of a read error. J is TRBJ1-4 and V is TRBV5-1; unclear D gene. Germline lookup yields CDR1 SGHRS and CDR2 YFSETQ. CDR3 length: 14 residues. CDR3 nucleotides: TGTGCCAGCAGCTTAGGAGCAACTAATGAAAAACTGTTTTTT. It translates to CASSLGATNEKLFF.

The chain employs TRBV10-2 and TRBJ2-7; D tentatively fits TRBD1 or TRBD2 (5 bases each). Trimming took 8 bases from V and 5 from J, leaving 19 bases between them. The CDR3 is 14 residues long. Germline CDR1 WSHSY, CDR2 SAAADI. The CDR3 loop is CASDALGTVDEQYF. CDR3 sequence (DNA): TGCGCCAGCGACGCCCTCGGGACGGTAGACGAGCAGTACTTC.

V usage is TRBV7-2 and J usage is TRBJ2-7; 7 bases match TRBD1. The CDR3 is 14 amino acids. Germline V gives CDR1 SGHTA, CDR2 FQGNSA. Losses at the gene ends were 2 bases for V and 6 bases for J; bases not matched to a gene: 7. DNA of the CDR3: TGTGCCAGCAGCTTATTTGGACAGGCTATCGAGCAGTACTTC. Its protein product is CASSLFGQAIEQYF. The whole variable domain, remainder taken from reference TRBV7-2 and TRBJ2-7, is GAGVSQSPSNKVTEKGKDVELRCDPISGHTALYWYRQSLGQGLEFLIYFQGNSAPDKSGLPSDRFSAERTGGSVSTLTIQRTQQEDSAVYLCASSLFGQAIEQYFGPGTRLTVT.

V usage is TRBV18 and J usage is TRBJ2-5; 7 bases fit TRBD1. This CDR3 has 13 residues. Germline values: CDR1 KGHSH, CDR2 LQKENI. Trimming cost V 5 bases and J 2 bases; bases outside gene matches: 2. The CDR3 nucleotides are TGTGCCAGCTCATGGGACAGACAAGAGACCCAGTACTTC. Protein product: CASSWDRQETQYF.

The table lists this clonotype with a few counts. V and J are TRBV19 and TRBJ2-3; D is unresolved. Trimming removed 2 bases at V and 5 bases at J, with 8 bases between. Germline V gene sequence: CDR1 LNHDA, CDR2 SQIVND (reference sequence). The CDR3 spans 13 residues. The CDR3 sequence is CASSILSGDTQYF. The CDR3 nucleotides are TGTGCCAGTAGTATATTATCCGGAGATACGCAGTATTTT.

This clonotype has just a few counts. The V call is TRBV11-1, the J call TRBJ2-7, with D hard to call. Trimming cost V 1 base and J 1 base, with 8 bases left between them. CDR3 length: 14 residues. Per germline, CDR1 SGHAT and CDR2 FQDESV (reference sequence). Here the CDR3 DNA reads TGTGCCAGCAGCTTAGGACGGTTATCCTACGAGCAGTACGTC. The encoded protein is CASSLGRLSYEQYV.